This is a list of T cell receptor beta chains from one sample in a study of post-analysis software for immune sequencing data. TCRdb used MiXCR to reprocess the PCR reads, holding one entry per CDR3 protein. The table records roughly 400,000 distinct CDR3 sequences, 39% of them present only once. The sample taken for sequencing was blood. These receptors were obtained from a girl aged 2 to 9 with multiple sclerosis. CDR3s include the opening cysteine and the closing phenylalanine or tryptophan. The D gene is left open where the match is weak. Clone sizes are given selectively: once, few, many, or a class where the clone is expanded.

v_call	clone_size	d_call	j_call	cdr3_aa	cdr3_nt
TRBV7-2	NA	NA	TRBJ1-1	CASSLAWGANTEAFF	TGTGCCAGCAGCTTAGCGTGGGGCGCCAACACTGAAGCTTTCTTT
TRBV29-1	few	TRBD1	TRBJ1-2	CSVGTGVGYGYTF	TGCAGCGTCGGGACAGGGGTCGGCTATGGCTACACCTTC
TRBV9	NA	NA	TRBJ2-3	CASSQSPSTDTQYF	TGTGCCAGCAGCCAGTCCCCTAGCACAGATACGCAGTATTTT
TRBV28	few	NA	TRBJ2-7	CASSSGRPTYEQYF	TGTGCCAGCAGTTCGGGACGGCCAACCTACGAGCAGTACTTC
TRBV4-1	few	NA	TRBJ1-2	CASSHVLGNNYGYTF	TGCGCCAGCAGCCACGTTCTAGGGAATAACTATGGCTACACCTTC
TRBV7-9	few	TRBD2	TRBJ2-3	CASRSGLAGGPVQYF	TGTGCCAGCAGGTCCGGACTAGCGGGAGGGCCTGTGCAGTATTTT
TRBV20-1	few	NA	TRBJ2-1	CSAREADYNEQFF	TGCAGTGCTAGAGAAGCAGACTACAATGAGCAGTTCTTC
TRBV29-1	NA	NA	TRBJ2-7	CSVEGQSYEQYF	TGCAGCGTTGAAGGCCAGTCCTACGAGCAGTACTTC
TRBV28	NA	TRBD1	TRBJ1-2	CASSSTDRGSVYGYTF	TGTGCCAGCAGCTCGACCGACAGGGGATCTGTCTATGGCTACACCTTC
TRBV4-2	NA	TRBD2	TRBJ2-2	CASSQDNSGRNTGELFF	TGTGCCAGCAGCCAAGATAATAGCGGGCGGAACACCGGGGAGCTGTTTTTT
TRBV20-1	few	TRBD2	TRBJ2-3	CSAPLAGGTDTQYF	TGCAGTGCCCCCCTAGCGGGAGGCACAGATACGCAGTATTTT